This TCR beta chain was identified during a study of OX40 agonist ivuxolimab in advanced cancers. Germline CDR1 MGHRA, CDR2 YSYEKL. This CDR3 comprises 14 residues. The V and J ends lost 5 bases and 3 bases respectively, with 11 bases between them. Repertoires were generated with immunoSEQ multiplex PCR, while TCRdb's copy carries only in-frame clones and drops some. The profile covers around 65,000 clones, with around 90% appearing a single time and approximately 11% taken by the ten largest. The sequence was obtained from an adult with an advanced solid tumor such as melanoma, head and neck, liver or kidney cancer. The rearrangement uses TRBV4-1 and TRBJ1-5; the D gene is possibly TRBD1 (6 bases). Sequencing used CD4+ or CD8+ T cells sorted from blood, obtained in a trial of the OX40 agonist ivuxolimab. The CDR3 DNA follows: TGCGCCAGCAGCTCAGAGGGGGACAATCAGCCCCAGCATTTT. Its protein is CASSSEGDNQPQHF.